This T cell receptor (beta chain) was captured in a study of long-term antiretroviral therapy in people with HIV. Whole-study findings and limits: Once patients were on ART, diversity went higher but still fell short of transplant donor controls. Blood draws took place between about 2004 and 2018 and possibly involved older ART regimens.

CDR1 and CDR2 (germline): LGHNA, YSLEER. The V end lost 2 bases, the J end lost 1 base, and 6 bases lay between the germline ends. The CDR3 is 13 amino acids. Assay version v3.0 of immunoSEQ was used, and it was run at survey level. Sequencing aimed to cover roughly 35,000-50,000 T-cell genomes per sample. Some clones are missing from TCRdb's copy, which holds only in-frame ones; the method was immunoSEQ multiplex PCR. The sample lists about 31,000 clones; approximately 83% were seen once. Regarding this clone: Its specificity is unknown.

This chain uses TRBV4-3 with TRBJ2-7; D call uncertain. The source of this sequence is a man aged 18 to 29 with HIV. Sequenced here: unsorted PBMCs, sampled 0.8 years before starting antiretroviral therapy. The CDR3: CASSQQLSYEQYF. The CDR3 DNA sequence: TGCGCCAGCAGCCAACAGCTTTCCTACGAGCAGTACTTC.